This T cell receptor (beta chain) was identified in a study of blood T cell repertoires in COVID-19. The germline gives CDR1 SGHDT, CDR2 YYEEEE. The CDR3 contains 12 residues. V lost 6 bases to trimming and J lost 9 bases, with 13 bases between them. This table comes from immunoSEQ multiplex PCR, and its TCRdb copy is limited to in-frame clones, with some not included. The sample shows some 390,000 clones, more than 75% of them seen only once. The V call is TRBV5-6, the J call TRBJ1-5; a weak D match, TRBD1 (5 bases). Sequencing was performed on peripheral blood. The sequence was obtained from an older woman with COVID-19, enrolled during active disease. The CDR3 sequence is CASNKGKAPQHF. For the CDR3, the DNA is TGTGCCAGCAACAAGGGGAAGGCGCCCCAGCATTTT.